These T cell receptor beta chains were read from a single sample in a study of graft-versus-host responses after intestinal transplantation. Sequenced by immunoSEQ multiplex PCR; TCRdb stores in-frame clones only, minus some. The sample shows 70,000 to 80,000 clones, 90% of them seen only once. These receptors have no identified antigens. This specimen was unstimulated CD8+ T cells sorted from spleen or lymph node cells, taken before intestinal transplant. These receptors came from a human donor who received an intestinal transplant. Each CDR3 is given with its conserved first and last residue. A D gene is named only where the DNA matches it firmly. Clone size, where shown, is once, few, many, or a class for clones that have expanded.

TRBJ1-4 TRBD1 TRBV7-6 NA CASSPKWTGGIEKLFF TGTGCCAGCAGCCCGAAATGGACAGGGGGGATTGAAAAACTGTTTTTT
TRBJ2-3 TRBD2 TRBV5-4 NA CASSLGSGGGGDTQYF TGTGCCAGCAGCTTGGGTAGCGGGGGGGGTGGAGATACGCAGTATTTT
TRBJ1-2 NA TRBV6-5 NA CASSYPGGGYTF TGTGCCAGCAGTTACCCCGGGGGAGGCTACACCTTC
TRBJ2-7 NA TRBV7-7 NA CASSPTVRDEQYF TGTGCTAGCAGCCCGACAGTTCGGGACGAGCAGTACTTC
TRBJ2-1 NA TRBV7-9 NA CASSLVPIKPGEPGNEQFF TGTGCCAGCAGCCTCGTCCCGATCAAACCAGGGGAACCGGGAAATGAGCAGTTCTTC
TRBJ2-3 NA TRBV5-5 NA CASSLPRGGTDTQYF TGTGCCAGCAGCTTGCCCAGGGGCGGCACAGATACGCAGTATTTT
TRBJ1-3 TRBD1 TRBV13 NA CASSFGQGASGNTIYF TGTGCCAGCAGCTTTGGACAGGGGGCTTCTGGAAACACCATATATTTT
TRBJ2-7 NA TRBV13 NA CASSQGLYEQYF TGTGCCAGCAGCCAGGGCTTATACGAGCAGTACTTC
TRBJ2-5 NA TRBV5-4 once CAYNSGGETQYF TGTGCCTACAACAGCGGAGGCGAGACCCAGTACTTC
TRBJ1-1 TRBD1 TRBV4-1 once CASSQLTGMNTEAFF TGCGCCAGCAGCCAATTGACAGGGATGAACACTGAAGCTTTCTTT
TRBJ1-2 NA TRBV9 NA CASTGGVVHGYTF TGTGCCAGCACAGGAGGAGTAGTACATGGCTACACCTTC
TRBJ2-7 TRBD2 TRBV29-1 NA CSVVRPSGGPYEQYF TGCAGCGTTGTCCGACCCAGCGGGGGACCCTACGAGCAGTACTTC
TRBJ2-3 NA TRBV10-3 once CAITSRVDTQYF TGTGCCATCACCTCGAGGGTAGATACGCAGTATTTT
TRBJ2-7 TRBD2 TRBV2 NA CASSAPGGAGYEQYF TGTGCCAGCAGTGCCCCCGGGGGGGCCGGGTACGAGCAGTACTTC
TRBJ1-2 NA TRBV6-5 NA CASSSRQVRYGYTF TGTGCCAGCAGTTCCAGACAGGTTCGGTATGGCTACACCTTC
TRBJ2-7 TRBD1 TRBV7-2 NA CASGQGAAYEQYF TGTGCCAGCGGGCAGGGGGCTGCGTACGAGCAGTACTTC
TRBJ1-5 NA TRBV7-2 NA CASSQIGGGNQPQHF TGTGCCAGCAGTCAGATCGGGGGAGGCAATCAGCCCCAGCATTTT
TRBJ2-1 NA TRBV18 NA CASSPPITTHYNEQFF TGTGCCAGCTCACCACCGATCACTACTCACTACAATGAGCAGTTCTTC
TRBJ2-3 TRBD2 TRBV13 NA CASSPGGYQDTQYF TGTGCCAGCAGCCCGGGGGGGTATCAAGATACGCAGTATTTT
TRBJ1-2 TRBD1 TRBV29-1 NA CSVVTGPYGYTF TGCAGCGTCGTGACAGGGCCCTATGGCTACACCTTC
TRBJ2-7 NA TRBV6-1 NA CASSDGTINPYEQYF TGTGCCAGCAGTGATGGTACAATTAACCCCTACGAGCAGTACTTC
TRBJ2-3 TRBD2 TRBV7-9 NA CASSSYPYTSGTTDTQYF TGTGCCAGCAGCTCCTACCCATACACTAGCGGGACCACAGATACGCAGTATTTT
TRBJ2-7 TRBD2 TRBV7-9 NA CASSSTSGPSSYEQYF TGTGCCAGCAGCTCTACTAGCGGGCCGAGCTCCTACGAGCAGTACTTC
TRBJ2-7 NA TRBV4-1 NA CASSQDLTARGYEQYF TGCGCCAGCAGCCAAGATTTGACCGCGCGGGGCTACGAGCAGTACTTC
TRBJ1-2 NA TRBV7-8 few CASSPPGLANYGYTF TGTGCCAGCAGCCCGCCGGGGTTGGCAAACTATGGCTACACCTTC
TRBJ2-1 NA TRBV5-4 once CASSSGHFQGNEQFF TGTGCCAGCAGCTCAGGACACTTCCAGGGTAATGAGCAGTTCTTC
TRBJ1-1 NA TRBV15 NA CATSRVVADTEAFF TGTGCCACCAGCAGAGTTGTGGCAGACACTGAAGCTTTCTTT
TRBJ2-7 TRBD1 TRBV9 NA CASSVRDRGLSYEQYF TGTGCCAGTAGCGTGCGGGACAGGGGACTCTCCTACGAGCAGTACTTC
TRBJ1-6 NA TRBV20-1 NA CSAYDGALHF TGCAGTGCCTATGACGGGGCCCTCCACTTT
TRBJ2-7 TRBD2 TRBV5-1 NA CASSLGGSSGTSSAEQYF TGCGCCAGCAGCTTGGGCGGGAGCTCCGGGACTAGCAGCGCCGAGCAGTACTTC
TRBJ1-1 NA TRBV5-1 NA CASSLWEAVGTEAFF TGCGCCAGCAGCTTGTGGGAGGCGGTGGGGACTGAAGCTTTCTTT
TRBJ2-7 NA TRBV2 NA CASHSGEPHEQYF TGTGCCAGCCACTCGGGGGAACCCCACGAGCAGTACTTC